The T cell receptor beta chain under discussion was sequenced for a study of blood T cell repertoires in COVID-19. Turning to the study itself: Sources were T cells, B-cell-depleted T cells, or PBMCs; the material itself was cDNA or gDNA.

Original processing notes: From reference gene primer amplification, estimates of nucleated cell counts were derived. Method: immunoSEQ multiplex PCR; TCRdb's copy keeps in-frame clones and lacks some. The V and J calls and clone size were taken over from that table, and D and trimming were inferred from the DNA. This sample has around 87,000 clones, with roughly 87% found just once. CDR3 size: 13 residues. The germline V gene encodes CDR1 DFQATT and CDR2 SNEGSKA (reference sequence). Trimming removed 3 bases at V and 1 base at J, with 9 bases between. This clonotype was sampled from a man in his fifties with acute or convalescent COVID-19. Material for sequencing was peripheral blood. The V call is TRBV20-1, the J call TRBJ1-1, with no clear D. The CDR3, as DNA: TGCAGTGCTAGTAGACACCCGAACACTGAAGCTTTCTTT. It translates to CSASRHPNTEAFF.